These 5 T cell receptor beta chains were all obtained from the same sample, sequenced in a study of shared clonotypes between healthy human individuals. Assay used: immunoSEQ multiplex PCR; TCRdb lists only in-frame clones, some missing. The table includes about 2.4 million clones, around 90% detected once. The sample comprised naive CD4+ T cells sorted from blood. Subset denoted: CD45RA+ positively selected. These receptors originate from a man between 18 and 35 years old in good health.

This chain connects TRBV15 to TRBJ2-7; D call uncertain. V lost 0 bases to trimming and J lost 0 bases, with 15 bases between them. The CDR3 spans 17 residues. Looked up from germline, CDR1 is LNHNV and CDR2 is YYDKDF (reference sequence). The CDR3 spells CATSRDKPAASSYEQYF. CDR3 DNA sequence: TGTGCCACCAGCAGAGATAAGCCGGCAGCAAGCTCCTACGAGCAGTACTTC.

The rearrangement joins TRBV7-2 to TRBJ1-5, with 7 nucleotides matching TRBD1. CDR3 size: 16 residues. The trim removed 3 bases at V and 7 bases at J, leaving 12 bases unmatched. Germline assignment: CDR1 SGHTA and CDR2 FQGNSA. In DNA, the CDR3 is TGTGCCAGCAGCTTTGCCCGAACAGGGGCAGGGCAGCCCCAGCATTTT. Encoded protein: CASSFARTGAGQPQHF.

The V and J genes are TRBV5-1 and TRBJ2-5, with 8 bases lining up with TRBD2. This CDR3 region has 14 residues. CDR1 and CDR2 from the germline V gene are SGHRS and YFSETQ. V shed 6 bases and J 4 bases; nucleotides not matched to a gene: 8. The CDR3 loop is CASNSGGPGETQYF. The CDR3 nucleotides are TGCGCCAGCAACTCGGGGGGGCCGGGAGAGACCCAGTACTTC.

This clone was seen once. The chain uses TRBV28 and TRBJ1-4, with D perhaps matching TRBD1 (6 bases). Trimming took off 2 bases at V and 8 bases at J, with 15 bases between the two ends. The CDR3 spans 15 residues. Germline V gene data show CDR1 as MDHEN and CDR2 as SYDVKM. CDR3 in DNA: TGTGCCAGCAGTTTACTTTCGGGGGCCGGAGAAAAACTGTTTTTT. Translating gives CASSLLSGAGEKLFF.

For this clone: Within the sample, other DNA sequences also encode this same CDR3. J is TRBJ2-7 and V is TRBV6-5; 8 bases agree with TRBD2. The trim removed 5 bases at V and 0 bases at J, leaving 3 bases unmatched. The CDR3 sequence is 14 residues long. Germline-derived CDR1 and CDR2 are MNHEY and SVGAGI. DNA for the CDR3: TGTGCCAGCAGTCGAAGCGGGAGCTCCTACGAGCAGTACTTC. Translation: CASSRSGSSYEQYF.